This T cell receptor beta chain was recovered during a study of shared clonotypes between healthy human individuals. Assay used: immunoSEQ multiplex PCR; TCRdb lists only in-frame clones, some missing. The sample contains roughly 2.2 million clones, 92% of which appear only once. What was sequenced was naive CD4+ T cells from PBMCs. This sample's subset: CD45RA+ positively selected. This receptor was taken from a man younger than 30 in good health. Some clones in this sample may be carry-over from other donors' samples.

The CDR3 sequence: CASSYSVPEKLFF. The CDR3 DNA reads as TGTGCCAGCAGTTACTCGGTCCCGGAAAAACTGTTTTTT. The genes are TRBV6-5 and TRBJ1-4, with unresolved D. CDR1 is MNHEY, CDR2 SVGAGI, per germline. CDR3 length: 13 amino acids. The V gene lost 0 bases and the J gene lost 8 bases, with 7 bases spanning the gap.